This T cell receptor (beta chain) was captured in a study of CXCR4 blockade with PD-1 therapy in pancreatic cancer. V lost 5 bases to trimming and J lost 2 bases, with 16 bases between them. Germline V lookup: CDR1 LNHDA, CDR2 SQIVND (reference sequence). The CDR3 length is 16 residues. Method: immunoSEQ multiplex PCR; TCRdb's copy keeps in-frame clones and lacks some. The table includes 3,500 or so clones, approximately 50% detected once. Details on this clone: Its antigen is undetermined.

Study outcomes and limitations: Clone frequency correlated with its number of distinct nucleotide rearrangements. Tumor clonality averaged roughly 0.15 versus 0.05 in healthy blood, not predicting survival.

The chain has TRBV19 and TRBJ1-5; TRBD1 might be the D (6 bases). The sample comprised tumor tissue. This clonotype was obtained from a human donor with pancreatic ductal adenocarcinoma. The CDR3 reads CASSRTQGLGNQPQHF. In DNA form, the CDR3 reads TGTGCCAGTAGTCGTACTCAGGGGCTTGGCAATCAGCCCCAGCATTTT.